The clone carrying this T cell receptor (beta chain) was seen a single time. The antigen remains undetermined. Germline trimming cut 6 bases from V and 4 bases from J; bases unmatched to any gene: 7. The germline gives CDR1 MNHEY, CDR2 SMNVEV (reference sequence). The length of the CDR3 is 14 residues. The data were taken from a study of cytomegalovirus exposure and HLA in healthy donors. Study results and caveats: Analysis performed later showed TCR beta chains linked to HLA being more clonally expanded than equally common others.

The PCR had 60 Vbeta and 13 Jbeta primers. Methods used by the authors: Later reanalysis found 75 million to 95 million unique TCR beta chains, around 10 million of them shared. Produced via immunoSEQ multiplex PCR; TCRdb's table is partial and in-frame only. The V and J calls and the clone size are those of that table, but D and trimming were determined from the DNA. The data hold 150,000 or so clones, with about 85% observed a single time. Sequencing was done on a sample of PBMCs. V is TRBV27 and J is TRBJ1-1, with 8 nucleotides matching TRBD1. This sequence originates from a woman in her forties or fifties in good health and CMV-seropositive. The CDR3 spells CASRTGEAGTEAFF. CDR3 sequence (DNA): TGTGCCAGCAGGACAGGGGAGGCAGGCACTGAAGCTTTCTTT.